This T cell receptor (beta chain) was documented in a study of blood T cell repertoires in COVID-19. V dropped 3 bases and J dropped 11; count of bases not matched to a gene: 10. CDR3 length: 15 residues. In germline, CDR1 is SGHDT, CDR2 YYEEEE. Sequencing was performed with immunoSEQ multiplex PCR; in TCRdb, only in-frame clones are kept and a portion is missing. The sample has 310,000 or so clones, approximately 88% seen once; the top ten hold about 3.9%. The source is a woman in her fifties or sixties with active or convalescent COVID-19. The V call is TRBV5-6, the J call TRBJ1-6; 8 bases are a match to TRBD1. Source material: peripheral blood. CDR3 nucleotide sequence: TGTGCCAGCAGCTCTCTCGGACAGGGCGGTCCACCCCTCCACTTT. This sequence encodes CASSSLGQGGPPLHF.